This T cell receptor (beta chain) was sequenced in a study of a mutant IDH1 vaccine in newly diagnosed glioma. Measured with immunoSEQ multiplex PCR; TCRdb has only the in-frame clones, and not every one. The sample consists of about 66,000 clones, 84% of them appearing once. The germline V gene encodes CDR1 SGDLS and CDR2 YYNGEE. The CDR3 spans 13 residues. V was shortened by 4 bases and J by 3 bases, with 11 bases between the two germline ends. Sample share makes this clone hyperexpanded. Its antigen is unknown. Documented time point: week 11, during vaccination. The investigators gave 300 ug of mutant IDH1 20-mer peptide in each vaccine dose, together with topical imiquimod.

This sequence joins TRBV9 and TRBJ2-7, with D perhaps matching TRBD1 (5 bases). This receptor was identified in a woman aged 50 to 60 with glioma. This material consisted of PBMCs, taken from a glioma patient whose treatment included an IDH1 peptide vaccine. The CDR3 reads CASSPGLFYEQYF. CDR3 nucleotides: TGTGCCAGCAGCCCAGGGCTCTTCTACGAGCAGTACTTC.